This TCR beta chain was recovered during a study of T cells in Graves' hyperthyroidism and ophthalmopathy. Study findings and constraints: Model output signaled ophthalmopathy a median roughly six months ahead of onset.

TCR beta CDR3 sequences were amplified from RNA transcripts. TCR CDR3 underwent first-round RT-PCR with the HTBI primer set. TCRdb re-called the multiplex PCR reads through MiXCR, storing one row per CDR3 protein. The sample holds 300,000 to 450,000 distinct CDR3 sequences, about a sixth seen once. Worth noting for this clonotype: Antigen: not known.

The CDR3 sequence is 16 residues long. Trimming stripped 0 bases from V and 1 base from J, with 12 bases between. The germline gives CDR1 MNHEY, CDR2 SVGEGT. This chain joins TRBV6-2 or TRBV6-3 and TRBJ2-5; maybe TRBD1 (6 bases). The sample taken for sequencing was blood. The sequence came from a woman aged 40 to 55 with Graves' ophthalmopathy. DNA of the CDR3: TGTGCCAGCAGTTACTCGAAAGCAGGGGTCCAAGAGACCCAGTACTTC. This gives the protein CASSYSKAGVQETQYF.